Listed here is a single TCR beta chain. As originally analysed: Scientists estimated how many nucleated cells there were by amplifying reference gene primers. The method was immunoSEQ multiplex PCR; TCRdb's version includes in-frame clones alone and lacks a portion of them. For V, J and clone size, that table is used; D and trimming come from the DNA. The sample lists about 240,000 clones; 87% were seen once. This record belongs to a study of blood T cell repertoires in COVID-19. Study-wide context: Italy, Spain and the United States were the sources of the convalescent and acute COVID-19 samples. Sample material is recorded as cDNA or gDNA derived from T cells, B-cell-depleted T cells, or PBMCs.

The CDR3 has 16 amino acids. CDR1 and CDR2 (germline): LNHDA, SQIVND (reference sequence). V was cut by 5 bases and J by 0 bases, with 13 bases left in between. The rearrangement joins TRBV19 to TRBJ2-2; perhaps TRBD1 as D (6 bases). The receptor comes from a man in his sixties who had recovered from COVID-19. The sample consisted of peripheral blood. CDR3 sequence: CASSALTGPNTGELFF. CDR3 nucleotide sequence: TGTGCCAGTAGTGCCCTAACAGGGCCGAACACCGGGGAGCTGTTTTTT.